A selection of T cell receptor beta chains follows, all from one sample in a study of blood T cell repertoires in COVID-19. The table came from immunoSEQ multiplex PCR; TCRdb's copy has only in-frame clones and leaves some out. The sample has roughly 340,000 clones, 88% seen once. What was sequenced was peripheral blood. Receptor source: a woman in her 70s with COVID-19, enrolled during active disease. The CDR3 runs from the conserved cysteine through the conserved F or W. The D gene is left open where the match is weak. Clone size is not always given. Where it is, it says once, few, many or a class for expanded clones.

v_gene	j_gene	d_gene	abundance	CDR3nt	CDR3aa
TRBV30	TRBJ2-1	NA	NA	TGTGCCTGGAACCGGGACTTTCCTGCGCAGTTCTTC	CAWNRDFPAQFF
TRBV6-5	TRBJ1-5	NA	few	TGTGCCAGCAGTTACGGGCAGGGAAATCAGCCCCAGCATTTT	CASSYGQGNQPQHF
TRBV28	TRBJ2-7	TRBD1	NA	TGTGCCAGCAGGCAATCACAGGGGGGTCTTTACGAGCAGTACTTC	CASRQSQGGLYEQYF
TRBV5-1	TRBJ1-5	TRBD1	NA	TGCGCCAGCAGCCAAACAGGGGGAAATCAGCCCCAGCATTTT	CASSQTGGNQPQHF
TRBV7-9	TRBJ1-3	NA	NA	TGTGCCAGCAGCTTAGATAGAAACACCATATATTTT	CASSLDRNTIYF
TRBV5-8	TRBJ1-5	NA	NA	TGTGCCAGCAGCTTAGAAGGGAGGAGCAATCAGCCCCAGCATTTT	CASSLEGRSNQPQHF
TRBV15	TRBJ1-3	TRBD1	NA	TGTGCCACCAGCAAAATCACAGGGGGCTCTGGAAACACCATATATTTT	CATSKITGGSGNTIYF
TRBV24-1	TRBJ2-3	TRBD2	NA	TGTGCCACCGGGGGTAGCGGGACCTACACAGATACGCAGTATTTT	CATGGSGTYTDTQYF
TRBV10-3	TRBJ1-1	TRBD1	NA	TGTGCCATCAGTTTTTCCCAGGGGGACCCAAACACTGAAGCTTTCTTT	CAISFSQGDPNTEAFF
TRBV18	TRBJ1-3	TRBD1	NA	TGTGCCAGCTCACCCGTCGGGACAGGGCCTGGAAACACCATATATTTT	CASSPVGTGPGNTIYF
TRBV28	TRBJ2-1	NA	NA	TGTGCCAGCAGTTTACGCAGTCCACGGGGAGAGCAGTTCTTC	CASSLRSPRGEQFF
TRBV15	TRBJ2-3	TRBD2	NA	TGTGCCACCAGCAGAGGAAGCGGGGGAGATACGCAGTATTTT	CATSRGSGGDTQYF